This T cell receptor beta chain was identified in a study of cytomegalovirus exposure and HLA in healthy donors. Across the whole study: Of all 400 or so donors who were genotyped, roughly 85% belonged to the Caucasian-associated ancestry cluster.

Both 60 Vbeta primers and 13 Jbeta primers went into the PCR. Repertoires were generated with immunoSEQ multiplex PCR, while TCRdb's copy carries only in-frame clones and drops some. This sample's clone table lists 100,000 to 150,000 clones. This CDR3 comprises 13 residues. CDR1 and CDR2 (germline): LNHDA, SQIVND (reference sequence). J was trimmed by 2 bases and V by 11 bases; bases with no gene match: 5. Source material: PBMCs. The chain uses TRBV19 and TRBJ1-5; 8 bases map to TRBD1. This TCR came from a woman aged 40 to 50 in good health and CMV-seropositive. The CDR3 is CAGSGQGNQPQHF. The CDR3 DNA reads TGTGCCGGATCGGGACAGGGCAATCAGCCCCAGCATTTT. The full variable domain, its missing parts supplied by reference TRBV19 and TRBJ1-5, is DGGITQSPKYLFRKEGQNVTLSCEQNLNHDAMYWYRQDPGQGLRLIYYSQIVNDFQKGDIAEGYSVSREKKESFPLTVTSAQKNPTAFYLCAGSGQGNQPQHFGDGTRLSIL.